This T cell receptor beta chain is drawn from a study of blood T cell repertoires in COVID-19. Overall study: Acute-phase and convalescent COVID-19 samples originated in the United States, Italy and Spain.

Some clones are missing from TCRdb's copy, which holds only in-frame ones; the method was immunoSEQ multiplex PCR. This sample has about 73,000 clones, with 80% to 90% found just once. The material sequenced was peripheral blood. The sequence was obtained from a man between 45 and 60 years old with active COVID-19.

The CDR3 nucleotides read TGCGCCAGCAGCCAAGACCCCTTCTCGTCTGGGGAGAATGAGCAGTTCTTC. This encodes CASSQDPFSSGENEQFF. The chain employs TRBV4-1 and TRBJ2-1; D is perhaps TRBD2 (5 bases). The CDR3 contains 17 residues. Germline V gives CDR1 MGHRA, CDR2 YSYEKL. Trimming shortened V by 0 bases and J by 7 bases, and 19 bases separated the two germline ends.